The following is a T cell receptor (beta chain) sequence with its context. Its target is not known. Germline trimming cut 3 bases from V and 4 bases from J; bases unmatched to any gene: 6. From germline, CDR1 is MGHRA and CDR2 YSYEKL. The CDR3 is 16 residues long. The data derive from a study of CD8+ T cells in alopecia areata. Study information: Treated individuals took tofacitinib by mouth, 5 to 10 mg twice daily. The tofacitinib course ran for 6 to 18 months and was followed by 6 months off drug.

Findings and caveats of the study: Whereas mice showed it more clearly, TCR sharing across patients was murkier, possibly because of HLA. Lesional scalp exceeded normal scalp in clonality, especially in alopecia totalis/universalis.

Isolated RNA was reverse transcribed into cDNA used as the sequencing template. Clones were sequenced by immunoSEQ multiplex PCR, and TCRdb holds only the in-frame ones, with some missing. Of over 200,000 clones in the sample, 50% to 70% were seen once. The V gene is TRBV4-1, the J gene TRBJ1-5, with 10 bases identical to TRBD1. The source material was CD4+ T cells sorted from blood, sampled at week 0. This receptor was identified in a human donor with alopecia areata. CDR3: CASSQEGQGRNQPQHF. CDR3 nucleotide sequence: TGCGCCAGCAGCCAGGAGGGACAGGGGCGTAATCAGCCCCAGCATTTT.